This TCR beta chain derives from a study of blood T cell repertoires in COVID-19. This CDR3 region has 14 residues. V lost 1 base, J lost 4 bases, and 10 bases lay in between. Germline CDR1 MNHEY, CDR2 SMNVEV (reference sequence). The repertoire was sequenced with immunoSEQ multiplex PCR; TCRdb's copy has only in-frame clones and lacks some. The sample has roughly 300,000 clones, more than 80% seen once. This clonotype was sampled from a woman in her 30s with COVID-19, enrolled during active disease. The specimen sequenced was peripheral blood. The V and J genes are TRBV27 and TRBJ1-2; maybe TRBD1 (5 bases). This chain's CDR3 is CASSLLGGSYGYTF. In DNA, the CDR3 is TGTGCCAGCAGTTTATTGGGGGGGAGCTATGGCTACACCTTC.